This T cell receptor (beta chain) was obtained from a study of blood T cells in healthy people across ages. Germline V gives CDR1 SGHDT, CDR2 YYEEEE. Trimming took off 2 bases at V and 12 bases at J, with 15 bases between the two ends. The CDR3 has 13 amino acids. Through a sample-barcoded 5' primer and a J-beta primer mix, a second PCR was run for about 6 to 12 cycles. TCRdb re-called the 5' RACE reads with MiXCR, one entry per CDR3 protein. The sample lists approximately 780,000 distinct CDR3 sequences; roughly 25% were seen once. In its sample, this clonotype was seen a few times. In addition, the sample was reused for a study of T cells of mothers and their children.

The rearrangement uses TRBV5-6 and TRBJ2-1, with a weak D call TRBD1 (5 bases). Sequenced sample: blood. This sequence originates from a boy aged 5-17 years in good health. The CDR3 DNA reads TGTGCCAGCAGCTTAGGGGCCACCCCTGCGCAGTTCTTC. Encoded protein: CASSLGATPAQFF. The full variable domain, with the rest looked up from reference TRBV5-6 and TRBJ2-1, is DAGVTQSPTHLIKTRGQQVTLRCSPKSGHDTVSWYQQALGQGPQFIFQYYEEEERQRGNFPDRFSGHQFPNYSSELNVNALLLGDSALYLCASSLGATPAQFFGPGTRLTVL.